One sample yielded the 8 T cell receptor beta chains listed below, sequenced in a study of CD8 T cells in Susac syndrome. Random hexamers were used to reverse transcribe the RNA input (roughly 0.5 to 1 ug). A single record per CDR3 protein comes from TCRdb applying MiXCR to the immunoSEQ multiplex PCR reads. The repertoire holds 180,000 or so distinct CDR3 sequences, roughly 96% seen once, with 0.093% in the top ten. Sequencing used CD4+ T cells from PBMCs. These TCRs come from a human donor with multiple sclerosis.

The chain recombines TRBV9 with TRBJ2-2; D possibly corresponds to TRBD1 (5 bases). This CDR3 comprises 14 residues. The ends were cut back, 5 bases at V and 0 bases at J, with 8 bases in the middle. Germline values: CDR1 SGDLS, CDR2 YYNGEE. The CDR3 DNA sequence: TGTGCCAGCAGACAGGCCCCGAACACCGGGGAGCTGTTTTTT. As protein: CASRQAPNTGELFF. The full variable domain, its missing parts supplied by reference TRBV9 and TRBJ2-2, is DSGVTQTPKHLITATGQRVTLRCSPRSGDLSVYWYQQSLDQGLQFLIQYYNGEERAKGNILERFSAQQFPDLHSELNLSSLELGDSALYFCASRQAPNTGELFFGEGSRLTVL.

This chain uses TRBV29-1 with TRBJ1-1, with unresolved D. Trimming left V 4 bases short and J 2 bases short, with 11 bases between. CDR1 SQVTM and CDR2 ANQGSEA come from the germline V gene. The CDR3 loop spans 13 amino acids. CDR3 DNA sequence: TGCAGCGTTGTTCGAACGGGAAACACTGAAGCTTTCTTT. Translating it yields CSVVRTGNTEAFF.

The rearrangement uses TRBV4-2 and TRBJ1-2; 8 nucleotides align to TRBD1. The CDR3 totals 16 residues. V lost 0 bases to trimming and J lost 5 bases; unmatched junction nucleotides: 8. From germline, CDR1 is LGHNA and CDR2 YNFKEQ. The CDR3 nucleotides read TGTGCCAGCAGCCAAGAGATGACAGGGGCCGGGTATGGCTACACCTTC. This codes for CASSQEMTGAGYGYTF.

The rearrangement joins TRBV7-9 to TRBJ2-2; no firm D call. The CDR3 covers 15 residues. V lost 5 bases, J lost 0 bases, and 10 bases lay in between. CDR1 and CDR2 from the germline V gene are SEHNR and FQNEAQ (reference sequence). The CDR3 spells CASSRKPTNTGELFF. The CDR3, as DNA: TGTGCCAGCAGCCGCAAGCCAACGAACACCGGGGAGCTGTTTTTT.

The chain couples TRBV7-2 to TRBJ2-7; D possibly corresponds to TRBD1 (6 bases). The CDR3 contains 15 residues. Germline V CDR1 and CDR2: SGHTA, FQGNSA. Deletions cut 4 bases from V and 2 bases from J, with 15 bases between. The CDR3 here is CASSSHRDTPYEQYF. CDR3 DNA: TGTGCCAGCAGCTCGCACCGGGACACCCCCTACGAGCAGTACTTC.

The chain has TRBV30 and TRBJ2-5; no clear D gene. The CDR3 length is 14 residues. The V and J ends lost 0 bases and 2 bases respectively, with 10 bases between them. From germline, CDR1 is GTSNPN and CDR2 SVGIG (reference sequence). This chain's CDR3 is CAWSVPTPQETQYF. In DNA form, the CDR3 reads TGTGCCTGGAGTGTGCCCACCCCGCAAGAGACCCAGTACTTC.

The chain has TRBV9 and TRBJ2-3; no clear D. V dropped 7 bases and J dropped 3 bases, with 12 bases sitting between them. The germline gives CDR1 SGDLS, CDR2 YYNGEE. CDR3 size: 13 residues. This CDR3 reads CASGDRVTDTQYF. As DNA, the CDR3 is TGTGCCAGCGGAGATAGGGTAACAGATACGCAGTATTTT.

The J gene is TRBJ2-2, the V gene TRBV12-3 or TRBV12-4; TRBD2 matches at 8 bases. Losses at the gene ends were 7 bases for V and 5 bases for J; bases not matched to a gene: 6. The CDR3 totals 14 residues. In nucleotides, the CDR3 is TGTGCCAGCACCCCTGGACTAGCAACCGGGGAGCTGTTTTTT. It specifies CASTPGLATGELFF.